A single sample is the source of the 2 T cell receptor beta chains below, sequenced in a study of post-analysis software for immune sequencing data. Study outcomes and limitations: Comparison of patients with controls showed 4 to 6 TRBV segments more frequent in patients, TRBV5-6, TRBV5-1 and TRBV20-1 among them.

These receptors lack a known antigen. Unique molecular identifiers were carried by the TCR beta cDNA libraries. From the PCR reads, TCRdb called clonotypes with MiXCR, one entry per CDR3 protein. The table includes some 890,000 distinct CDR3 sequences, 53% detected once. The sequenced sample was blood. The receptors shown here come from a girl between 5 and 17 years old with multiple sclerosis.

The V gene is TRBV24-1, the J gene TRBJ2-1; 10 bases are a match to TRBD2. Trimming cost V 4 bases and J 8 bases; bases outside gene matches: 7. In germline, CDR1 is KGHDR, CDR2 SFDVKD. The CDR3 extends over 15 amino acids. In DNA form, the CDR3 reads TGTGCCACCAGTGAGAGCGGGAGGGCCATGGATGAGCAGTTCTTC. The encoded protein is CATSESGRAMDEQFF.

The chain has TRBV29-1 and TRBJ2-4; weak D call: TRBD2 (6 bases). The DNA end is a closer match to TRBJ2-7, so the J assignment may be wrong. The CDR3 length is 15 residues. The germline gives CDR1 SQVTM, CDR2 ANQGSEA. CDR3 DNA sequence: TGCAGCGCCCAGAGAGTTGGGCTAGCGAGTGACGAGCAGTACTTC. Protein sequence: CSAQRVGLASDEQYF.